This T cell receptor (beta chain) is drawn from a study of human T cells and chemical hapten exposure. Study-wide results and caveats: Patch test scores rose with PT1 expanded TCR counts, a positive correlation.

Documented time point: patch test 1, 2 weeks after DPC sensitization. Regarding treatment: therapeutic diphenylcyclopropenone sensitization with weekly scalp DPC. This clonotype was seen at least ten times. Antigen specificity is unknown. MiXCR, run by TCRdb on the RACE reads, gives a single entry per CDR3 protein. The sample has about 340,000 distinct CDR3 sequences, 6% to 8.5% seen once. This TCR derives from a woman aged 18-29 years with alopecia areata. Some clones in this sample may be carry-over from other donors' samples. Sequencing was performed on whole blood, taken in connection with sensitization to the hapten diphenylcyclopropenone (DPC).

The CDR3 nucleotides are TGTGCCAGCAGGCTTTATGGGCCCGGAGAGGCCTCCTACAATGAGCAGTTCTTC. Its protein product is CASRLYGPGEASYNEQFF. J is TRBJ2-1 and V is TRBV6-2 or TRBV6-3; D is unresolved. There are 18 residues in the CDR3. Germline CDR1 is MNHEY and CDR2 is SVGEGT. Between the trimmed V and J ends, which lost 6 bases and 0 bases, there was a span of 21 bases.